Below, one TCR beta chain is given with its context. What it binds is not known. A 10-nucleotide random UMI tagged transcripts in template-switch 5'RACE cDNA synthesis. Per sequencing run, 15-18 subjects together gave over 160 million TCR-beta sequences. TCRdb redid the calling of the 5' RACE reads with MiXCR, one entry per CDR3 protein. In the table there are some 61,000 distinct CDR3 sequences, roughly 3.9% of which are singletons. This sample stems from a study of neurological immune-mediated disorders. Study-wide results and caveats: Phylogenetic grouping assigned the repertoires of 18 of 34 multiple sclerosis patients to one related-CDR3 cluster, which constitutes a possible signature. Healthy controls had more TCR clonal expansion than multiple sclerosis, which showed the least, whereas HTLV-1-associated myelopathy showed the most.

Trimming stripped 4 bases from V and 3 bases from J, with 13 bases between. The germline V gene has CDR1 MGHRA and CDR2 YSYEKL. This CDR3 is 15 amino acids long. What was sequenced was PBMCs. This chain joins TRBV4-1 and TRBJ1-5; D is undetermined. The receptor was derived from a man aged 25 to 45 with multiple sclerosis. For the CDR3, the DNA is TGCGCCAGCAGCCGGACGGGAAAGTACAATCAGCCCCAGCATTTT. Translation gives CASSRTGKYNQPQHF.